Listed below are T cell receptor beta chains from one sample, sequenced in a study of control samples from healthy donors and cancer patients. Data came from immunoSEQ multiplex PCR; TCRdb stores just in-frame clones and leaves some out. The sample consists of more than 85,000 clones, about 80% of them appearing once. The specimen sequenced was blood. The receptors here all came from a woman between 45 and 65 years old in good health. Both conserved end residues are part of each CDR3. A D gene is named only where the DNA matches it firmly.

j_gene | d_gene | v_gene | CDR3aa
TRBJ2-1 | TRBD1 | TRBV6-1 | CASSEWGTGASYNEQFF
TRBJ1-3 | NA | TRBV7-9 | CASSLQSLNTIYF
TRBJ2-1 | TRBD2 | TRBV4-3 | CASSQDHLAGITLFF
TRBJ2-3 | NA | TRBV9 | CASRGDTDTQYF
TRBJ1-4 | TRBD1 | TRBV9 | CASSGLPGGEKLFF
TRBJ2-3 | TRBD2 | TRBV12-5 | CASGTYSYSGITDTQYF
TRBJ2-7 | TRBD2 | TRBV7-2 | CASSLGLAQTYEQYF
TRBJ1-1 | NA | TRBV6-2/TRBV6-3 | CASSYSTEAFF
TRBJ2-1 | NA | TRBV18 | CASSPPGFEQFF
TRBJ2-5 | TRBD2 | TRBV7-8 | CASRPLTSEETQYF
TRBJ1-1 | NA | TRBV3-1/TRBV3-2 | CASSFSGRNTEAFF
TRBJ1-1 | NA | TRBV11-2 | CASSSTAYTEAFF
TRBJ2-3 | TRBD2 | TRBV19 | CASSIGAGGTTDTQYF
TRBJ2-7 | NA | TRBV3-1/TRBV3-2 | CASSQGRTEQYF
TRBJ2-7 | NA | TRBV7-9 | CASSLESSGRPYEQYF
TRBJ1-2 | NA | TRBV19 | CASNAGLYPNYGYTF
TRBJ1-1 | NA | TRBV6-6 | CASTSTGNTEAFF
TRBJ2-1 | TRBD2 | TRBV11-3 | CASSSLAGAYNEQFF
TRBJ1-1 | TRBD1 | TRBV11-3 | CASSLGGQGALGAFF
TRBJ1-6 | TRBD1 | TRBV4-2 | CASSHSSFRAGQVNSPLHF
TRBJ2-7 | NA | TRBV9 | CASSPREWGGVDEQYF
TRBJ1-5 | NA | TRBV12-3/TRBV12-4 | CASTRDGAPQHF
TRBJ1-2 | TRBD1 | TRBV10-3 | CAISEENTGASYGYTF
TRBJ1-1 | NA | TRBV7-9 | CASSLAPRRTEAFF
TRBJ2-1 | NA | TRBV4-3 | CASSQDRGARAYNEQFF
TRBJ2-5 | TRBD2 | TRBV4-3 | CASSRGTSGARETQYF
TRBJ1-1 | NA | TRBV18 | CASSPPGQQGLAFF
TRBJ2-2 | NA | TRBV7-2 | CASSQGYTELFF
TRBJ2-2 | NA | TRBV11-3 | CASSLDTGELFF
TRBJ1-6 | NA | TRBV7-6 | CASSLALDSNSPLHF
TRBJ1-5 | NA | TRBV2 | CASSKGYQPQHF
TRBJ2-7 | NA | TRBV7-8 | CASSHPTAYEQYF
TRBJ2-7 | NA | TRBV23-1 | CASSLQGDYEQYF
TRBJ2-1 | TRBD2 | TRBV7-3 | CASSLRGGHSYNEQFF
TRBJ2-1 | NA | TRBV6-2/TRBV6-3 | CASSYSFEGTWQFF
TRBJ1-2 | NA | TRBV5-4 | CASSLGGVVYGYTF
TRBJ1-5 | NA | TRBV2 | CASRLREGGNQPQHF
TRBJ1-6 | TRBD1 | TRBV7-9 | CASSTGQANSPLHF
TRBJ1-1 | NA | TRBV7-9 | CASSSEGGFTEAFF
TRBJ1-1 | NA | TRBV7-9 | CASSFQGRNTEAFF
TRBJ2-7 | NA | TRBV4-2 | CASSQVGGVTYEQYF
TRBJ2-1 | NA | TRBV3-1/TRBV3-2 | CASSQAGGEQFF
TRBJ1-6 | NA | TRBV7-8 | CASSLEIGDSPLHF
TRBJ1-5 | NA | TRBV2 | CASSKDDSSYYSNQPQHF
TRBJ2-5 | TRBD2 | TRBV27 | CASSSQGSGGLETQYF
TRBJ1-5 | NA | TRBV28 | CASSLDTDQPQHF
TRBJ2-1 | TRBD2 | TRBV9 | CASSAPGLAGVFF
TRBJ1-1 | TRBD1 | TRBV24-1 | CATSDPGQGLTEAFF
TRBJ2-1 | TRBD2 | TRBV4-3 | CASSQEAGAWNEQFF
TRBJ1-4 | NA | TRBV28 | CASGINEKLFF
TRBJ2-7 | TRBD2 | TRBV5-1 | CASSLVVAGGGSSYEQYF
TRBJ1-2 | TRBD1 | TRBV27 | CASSPLLGQGRGYTF
TRBJ2-3 | NA | TRBV4-1 | CASGVKGADTQYF
TRBJ2-7 | NA | TRBV12-3/TRBV12-4 | CASSLWLTYEQYF
TRBJ2-1 | NA | TRBV19 | CASPRGNNEQFF
TRBJ2-1 | NA | TRBV19 | CASSPDSSYNEQFF
TRBJ1-3 | TRBD1 | TRBV5-4 | CASSFGRGRPTSGNTIYF
TRBJ1-6 | NA | TRBV28 | CASSLEGGVEFRPAGSSPLHF
TRBJ1-1 | TRBD1 | TRBV5-4 | CASSPGQGYTEAFF